The clone carrying this T cell receptor (beta chain) appeared a single time. The sample is drawn from a study of shared T cell receptors in the human thymus. Measured with immunoSEQ multiplex PCR; TCRdb has only the in-frame clones, and not every one. The sample has 500,000 to 550,000 clones, around three quarters seen once. This sample also belongs to another study, concerning human thymus T cells. That investigation notes: Donors were healthy Finnish infants having corrective surgery for congenital heart defects. Resections from corrective heart surgery supplied the thymus tissue. Within thymic and blood repertoires, V and J gene usage appeared to be biased. Related reports documented highly overlapping thymic repertoires among unrelated individuals.

The receptor was isolated from a boy under two years old with a congenital heart defect. Material for sequencing was thymocytes.

The CDR3 coding sequence is TGTGCCAGCAGCTTAGATCTAGGCCCTTCCTTGGAGGGCTACACCTTC. It translates to CASSLDLGPSLEGYTF. V and J are TRBV11-3 and TRBJ1-2; no definite D call. This CDR3 is built from 16 residues. Germline V gives CDR1 SGHNT, CDR2 YENEEA. The V gene lost 0 bases and the J gene lost 8 bases, with 19 bases spanning the gap.